This T cell receptor (beta chain) was documented in a study of T cells after yellow fever vaccination. For the study at large: Low-cell-number fractions underwent preparation using SMART-Seq v4 Ultra Low Input.

This clonotype was counted between two and nine times. Antigen unknown. TCR cDNA was made by 5'RACE template switching, adding a universal primer site and UMIs. TCRdb re-called the 5' RACE reads through MiXCR, storing one row per CDR3 protein. Here the sample spans approximately 610,000 distinct CDR3 sequences, approximately 16% being singletons. The CDR3 consists of 16 residues. The V gene end was trimmed by 5 bases and the J gene end by 8 bases; junction bases not matched to a gene: 15. The V gene's germline CDR1 is SGHTA and CDR2 FQGNSA. Findings of the study overall: A faster peak, day 5 versus 15, was reached by the weaker secondary response.

This sequence originates from a man aged 18-30 years who received the YFV17D yellow fever vaccine. The chain joins TRBV7-2 to TRBJ2-1; 7 positions match TRBD2. Material: PBMCs, obtained about 5 days after the first yellow fever vaccination. The CDR3 loop is CASSPPGTIDTHEQFF. The CDR3 bases are TGTGCCAGCAGCCCCCCCGGGACTATTGACACTCATGAGCAGTTCTTC.